The T cell receptor (beta chain) described here comes from a study of patients and donors after allogeneic stem cell transplantation. TCRdb independently ran MiXCR on the RT-PCR reads; one entry per CDR3 protein. The data show about 960,000 distinct CDR3 sequences, with roughly 18% seen just once and under 6.5% held by the top ten. Sequencing was performed on blood, either unsorted or a sorted T cell fraction (not recorded which). The TCR comes from a human donor who was either an allogeneic HSCT recipient or a stem cell or donor lymphocyte infusion donor (not recorded which). It is not recorded whose cells these are; they may come from a transplant donor.

CDR3 amino acids: CSASGLAGPPARDTQYF. The CDR3 DNA is TGCAGTGCTAGCGGTCTAGCGGGTCCTCCTGCCCGAGATACGCAGTATTTT. This chain links TRBV20-1 with TRBJ2-3, with 8 bases identical to TRBD2. There are 17 residues in the CDR3. The germline V gene has CDR1 DFQATT and CDR2 SNEGSKA (reference sequence). With V trimmed by 3 bases and J by 5 bases, 16 bases remained unmatched.